What follows are 19 T cell receptor beta chains derived from one specimen sequenced in a study of beta chain features in type 1 diabetes. The investigators reverse transcribed all of the isolated RNA, so they sequenced expressed TCRB transcripts. The assay was immunoSEQ multiplex PCR, and TCRdb's table has in-frame clones only and misses some. Of around 450,000 clones in the sample, more than 9.5% are singletons; the top ten hold 0.045% to 0.05%. Sample: naive CD4+ T cells from blood. Every receptor here comes from a woman younger than 35 in good health.

This clone was seen a handful of times. The chain couples TRBV14 to TRBJ1-4; the D gene is possibly TRBD1 (5 bases). CDR3 length equals 16 residues. The germline V and J ends were trimmed by 3 bases and 8 bases, with 19 bases remaining between them. Germline V gene lookup returns CDR1 SGHDN and CDR2 FVKESK. The CDR3 here is CASSQAFGAFGEKLFF. CDR3 DNA: TGTGCCAGCAGCCAGGCGTTCGGGGCCTTTGGGGAAAAACTGTTTTTT.

V is TRBV5-4 and J is TRBJ2-1; D unresolved. The CDR3 runs 11 residues. Per germline, CDR1 SGHNT and CDR2 YYREEE (reference sequence). V lost 5 bases to trimming and J lost 7 bases, with 7 bases between them. As DNA, the CDR3 is TGTGCCAGCAGATCGCGGAATGAGCAGTTCTTC. Its translation is CASRSRNEQFF.

This clone occurred a few times. The V call is TRBV7-8, the J call TRBJ2-5; no definite D call. CDR1 SGHVS and CDR2 FQNEAQ come from the germline V gene. The CDR3 runs 13 residues. V was pared by 5 bases and J by 2 bases, with 9 bases between. Here the CDR3 DNA reads TGTGCCAGCAGCGCCGGGCCTCAAGAGACCCAGTACTTC. Amino acids: CASSAGPQETQYF.

The chain combines TRBV5-6 with TRBJ2-1; no clear D. The germline V gene encodes CDR1 SGHDT and CDR2 YYEEEE. V was cut by 0 bases and J by 7 bases, with 17 bases left in between. There are 16 residues in the CDR3. The CDR3 nucleotides read TGTGCCAGCAGCTTGGTAGGCTGGCTATCGACAAATGAGCAGTTCTTC. Residues: CASSLVGWLSTNEQFF.

The sample holds a few counts of this clone. V and J are TRBV7-2 and TRBJ2-2; D gene ambiguous. Germline CDR1 and CDR2: SGHTA and FQGNSA. Trimming left V 0 bases short and J 6 bases short, with 8 bases between. This CDR3 contains 14 residues. The CDR3 is CASSLAWDSGELFF. The CDR3 bases are TGTGCCAGCAGCTTAGCGTGGGATTCCGGGGAGCTGTTTTTT.

The chain joins TRBV5-6 to TRBJ2-7, with unresolved D. The V gene lost 2 bases and the J gene lost 5 bases, with 2 bases spanning the gap. Germline lookup yields CDR1 SGHDT and CDR2 YYEEEE. This CDR3 spans 10 amino acids. CDR3 DNA sequence: TGTGCCAGCAGCTTAAACGAGCAGTACGTC. It encodes CASSLNEQYV.

The V call is TRBV15, the J call TRBJ2-3; D possibly corresponds to TRBD1 (6 bases). Germline CDR1 and CDR2: LNHNV and YYDKDF (reference sequence). V was shortened by 0 bases and J by 3 bases, with 16 bases between the two germline ends. CDR3 size: 17 residues. The DNA of the CDR3 is TGTGCCACCAGCAGAGATCTGCAGGGGCTCGTGACAGATACGCAGTATTTT. Protein: CATSRDLQGLVTDTQYF.

This clone was found a few times. The V and J genes are TRBV29-1 and TRBJ2-1; TRBD2 agrees at 7 bases. Germline V CDR1 and CDR2: SQVTM, ANQGSEA. The CDR3 is 14 amino acids. The V gene end was trimmed by 4 bases and the J gene end by 7 bases; junction bases not matched to a gene: 10. CDR3 protein: CSVVMWEGGNEQFF. The CDR3 region has the DNA TGCAGCGTTGTTATGTGGGAGGGAGGGAATGAGCAGTTCTTC.

The CDR3 DNA reads as TGTGCCAGCAGCGCCCGACGGGATACCTACGAGCAGTACGTC. This sequence encodes CASSARRDTYEQYV. J is TRBJ2-7 and V is TRBV7-2; perhaps TRBD2 as D (5 bases). The CDR3 has 14 residues. Trimming stripped 5 bases from V and 2 bases from J, with 13 bases between. Germline V CDR1 and CDR2: SGHTA, FQGNSA.

The V and J genes are TRBV29-1 and TRBJ2-7; perhaps TRBD2 as D (5 bases). The CDR3 consists of 11 residues. Trimming stripped 3 bases from V and 3 bases from J, with 6 bases between. Looked up from germline, CDR1 is SQVTM and CDR2 is ANQGSEA. The CDR3 spells CSVDRGYEQYV. The CDR3 DNA sequence: TGCAGCGTTGACCGGGGCTACGAGCAGTACGTC.

The V call is TRBV5-1, the J call TRBJ2-7; TRBD1 matches at 7 bases. Trimming removed 5 bases from V and 7 bases from J; junction bases left unmatched: 6. Germline CDR1 SGHRS, CDR2 YFSETQ. The CDR3 is made up of 12 amino acids. The chain's CDR3 is CASSFTGEEQYV. CDR3 coding DNA: TGCGCCAGCAGTTTTACAGGGGAAGAGCAGTACGTC.

This clone was recorded a few times. DNA of the CDR3: TGTGCCAGCACCAAAGCGGGGGTGGAAAAACTGTTTTTT. Translated, it gives CASTKAGVEKLFF. This chain uses TRBV7-9 with TRBJ1-4, with D possibly being TRBD1 (5 bases). The CDR3 totals 13 residues. Germline V gene data show CDR1 as SEHNR and CDR2 as FQNEAQ (reference sequence). The ends were cut back, 7 bases at V and 8 bases at J, with 14 bases in the middle.

This clone was detected a few times. The chain employs TRBV29-1 and TRBJ1-1; 9 nucleotides align to TRBD1. Germline V gene data show CDR1 as SQVTM and CDR2 as ANQGSEA. This CDR3 spans 12 amino acids. The trim removed 4 bases at V and 3 bases at J, leaving 0 bases unmatched. CDR3 sequence reads: CSVGTGDTEAFF. CDR3 nucleotide sequence: TGCAGCGTTGGGACAGGGGACACTGAAGCTTTCTTT.

This clone was seen more than once but under ten times. The V gene is TRBV7-6, the J gene TRBJ2-3; 8 nucleotides line up with TRBD1. The CDR3 extends over 13 amino acids. The germline CDR1 and CDR2 sequences are SGHVS and FNYEAQ. The junction had 8 bases not matched to a gene; V was cut back by 5 bases and J by 10 bases. CDR3 nucleotides: TGTGCCAGCAGCCCTGGCCCGGGACAGGCGCAGTATTTT. This encodes CASSPGPGQAQYF.

This clone has just a few counts. The J gene is TRBJ2-1, the V gene TRBV14; D is perhaps TRBD2 (6 bases). V lost 4 bases and J 5 bases, leaving 12 bases between the germline ends. This CDR3 region has 14 residues. Germline V gene sequence: CDR1 SGHDN, CDR2 FVKESK. The CDR3: CASSPRGDDNEQFF. CDR3 nucleotides: TGTGCCAGCAGCCCTCGCGGGGACGACAATGAGCAGTTCTTC.

This clone has at least ten counts. The J gene is TRBJ1-1, the V gene TRBV30, with D uncertain. In germline, CDR1 is GTSNPN, CDR2 SVGIG (reference sequence). The CDR3 runs to 11 residues. The V gene lost 4 bases and the J gene lost 0 bases, with 3 bases spanning the gap. The CDR3 sequence is CAWKVNTEAFF. The CDR3, as DNA: TGTGCCTGGAAGGTGAACACTGAAGCTTTCTTT.

This clone was seen more than once but under ten times. V and J are TRBV30 and TRBJ1-2; TRBD1 matches at 7 bases. This CDR3 spans 13 amino acids. Germline V gene data show CDR1 as GTSNPN and CDR2 as SVGIG (reference sequence). Trimming at V came to 4 bases and at J to 4 bases, leaving 6 bases not matched to a gene. The DNA for the CDR3 is TGTGCCTGGATCCAGGGGGTCGGCTATGGCTACACCTTC. Its translation is CAWIQGVGYGYTF.

In its sample, this clone was seen a few times. The chain combines TRBV15 with TRBJ2-4; D remains unclear. The CDR3 consists of 16 residues. The germline gives CDR1 LNHNV, CDR2 YYDKDF (reference sequence). Trimming cost V 0 bases and J 0 bases, with 9 bases left between them. The CDR3 DNA follows: TGTGCCACCAGCAGAGAATTGGTAGGAGCCAAAAACATTCAGTACTTC. Residues: CATSRELVGAKNIQYF.

This clone was observed a handful of times. The rearrangement links TRBV9 to TRBJ2-3; D is uncertain. The length of the CDR3 is 14 residues. CDR1 is SGDLS, CDR2 YYNGEE, per germline. Between the trimmed V and J ends, which lost 3 bases and 3 bases, there was a span of 11 bases. The CDR3 region is CASSALTATDTQYF. In DNA, the CDR3 is TGTGCCAGCAGCGCGCTAACGGCGACAGATACGCAGTATTTT. Variable domain in full (rest from reference TRBV9 and TRBJ2-3): DSGVTQTPKHLITATGQRVTLRCSPRSGDLSVYWYQQSLDQGLQFLIQYYNGEERAKGNILERFSAQQFPDLHSELNLSSLELGDSALYFCASSALTATDTQYFGPGTRLTVL.